These 26 T cell receptor beta chains share one sample of origin, sequenced in a study of blood T cell repertoires in COVID-19. TCRdb keeps only in-frame clones here, not all; method: immunoSEQ multiplex PCR. The sample lists 150,000 to 200,000 clones; roughly 82% were seen once. The material sequenced was peripheral blood. These receptors came from a woman aged 55-69 years with COVID-19, enrolled during active disease.

The genes are TRBV9 and TRBJ2-1; 9 bases are shared with TRBD2. V shed 7 bases, J shed 7 bases, and the junction held 9 bases outside the gene matches. This CDR3 is 14 amino acids long. Germline V gene lookup returns CDR1 SGDLS and CDR2 YYNGEE. Here the CDR3 reads CASSPLTSGNEQFF. The CDR3 bases are TGTGCCAGCTCCCCGCTGACTAGCGGAAATGAGCAGTTCTTC.

This sequence joins TRBV5-8 and TRBJ1-5; D unclear. Deletions cut 4 bases from V and 0 bases from J, with 8 bases between. This CDR3 contains 14 residues. Germline-derived CDR1 and CDR2 are SGHTS and YDEGEE. CDR3 in amino acids: CASSPGYSNQPQHF. CDR3 sequence (DNA): TGTGCCAGCAGCCCCGGGTATAGCAATCAGCCCCAGCATTTT.

This clone was detected a few times. V usage is TRBV11-3 and J usage is TRBJ1-6; D call uncertain. The germline CDR1 and CDR2 sequences are SGHNT and YENEEA. The length of the CDR3 is 16 residues. V shed 1 base and J shed 2 bases, with 9 bases lying between them. CDR3 nucleotides: TGTGCCAGCAGCTTAGCCAATCCCCCCTATAATTCACCCCTCCACTTT. The encoded protein is CASSLANPPYNSPLHF.

The J gene is TRBJ2-1, the V gene TRBV7-3; weak D call: TRBD2 (6 bases). V lost 5 bases to trimming and J lost 5 bases, with 16 bases between them. Germline CDR1 reads SGHTA; CDR2 reads FQGTGA. The CDR3 covers 15 residues. For the CDR3, the DNA is TGTGCCAGCAGCCCACTCTCTAGCGCAGACAATGAGCAGTTCTTC. This gives the protein CASSPLSSADNEQFF. Full variable domain (rest looked up from reference TRBV7-3 and TRBJ2-1): GAGVSQTPSNKVTEKGKYVELRCDPISGHTALYWYRQSLGQGPEFLIYFQGTGAADDSGLPNDRFFAVRPEGSVSTLKIQRTERGDSAVYLCASSPLSSADNEQFFGPGTRLTVL.

V gene TRBV20-1 combines with J gene TRBJ2-5; possibly TRBD2 for D (6 bases). This CDR3 is built from 15 residues. Between the trimmed V and J ends, which lost 3 bases and 5 bases, there was a span of 19 bases. Germline CDR1 and CDR2: DFQATT and SNEGSKA (reference sequence). In DNA, the CDR3 is TGCAGTGCTAGTCTGAGTAGCGGCTCCCGGGAGACCCAGTACTTC. Translated, it gives CSASLSSGSRETQYF.

This clone was counted a few times. The chain joins TRBV7-2 to TRBJ1-2; D perhaps matches TRBD1 (5 bases). The germline CDR1 and CDR2 sequences are SGHTA and FQGNSA. This CDR3 has 16 residues. The ends were cut back, 2 bases at V and 4 bases at J, with 17 bases in the middle. CDR3 sequence reads: CASSLIVTATLYGYTF. For the CDR3, the DNA is TGTGCCAGCAGCTTAATTGTGACAGCCACCCTCTATGGCTACACCTTC.

The chain couples TRBV25-1 to TRBJ1-3, with D perhaps TRBD1 (5 bases). CDR3 size: 17 residues. Germline V gene lookup returns CDR1 MGHDK and CDR2 SYGVNS. Trimming cost V 2 bases and J 0 bases, with 14 bases left between them. CDR3 amino acids: CASSEVGTGSSGNTIYF. Written as DNA, the CDR3 is TGTGCCAGCAGTGAAGTCGGTACAGGAAGCTCTGGAAACACCATATATTTT.

The CDR3, as DNA: TGTGCCAGCAGTTTACGGACAGGTTACTCTGGGGCCAACGTCCTGACTTTC. Encoded protein: CASSLRTGYSGANVLTF. The chain is built from TRBV27 and TRBJ2-6, with 7 bases fitting TRBD1. The germline gives CDR1 MNHEY, CDR2 SMNVEV (reference sequence). The CDR3 is made up of 17 amino acids. The V and J ends lost 2 bases and 0 bases, in that order; junction bases with no gene match: 4.

This chain links TRBV5-1 with TRBJ2-3; D is perhaps TRBD1 (5 bases). Between the trimmed V and J ends, which lost 4 bases and 0 bases, there was a span of 9 bases. Looked up from germline, CDR1 is SGHRS and CDR2 is YFSETQ. The CDR3 totals 14 residues. The CDR3 sequence: CASSMGPSTDTQYF. CDR3 nucleotides: TGCGCCAGCAGCATGGGGCCTAGCACAGATACGCAGTATTTT.

The chain joins TRBV12-3 or TRBV12-4 to TRBJ1-5; D remains unclear. Deletions cut 1 base from V and 7 bases from J, with 8 bases between. CDR3 length equals 13 residues. The CDR3 loop is CASSLEASQPQHF. As DNA, the CDR3 is TGTGCCAGCAGTTTAGAGGCTAGCCAGCCCCAGCATTTT.

The chain employs TRBV4-2 and TRBJ1-4, with D possibly being TRBD1 (5 bases). CDR1 and CDR2 from the germline V gene are LGHNA and YNFKEQ. Between the trimmed V and J ends, which lost 1 base and 8 bases, there was a span of 11 bases. CDR3 length equals 14 residues. In nucleotides, the CDR3 is TGTGCCAGCAGCCAAGTGACAGCTGGAGAAAAACTGTTTTTT. Translation gives CASSQVTAGEKLFF.

V is TRBV3-1 (or the pseudogene TRBV3-2) and J is TRBJ2-7; TRBD1 aligns across 9 bases. CDR3 length: 16 residues. Trimming removed 11 bases from V and 0 bases from J; junction bases left unmatched: 14. Germline CDR1 is LGHDT and CDR2 is YNNKEL (reference sequence). The CDR3 coding sequence is TGTGCCCGATTAGGGGGACAGGGTTTTTCCTCCTACGAGCAGTACTTC. The encoded protein is CARLGGQGFSSYEQYF.

The V call is TRBV10-2, the J call TRBJ2-3, with 10 bases lining up with TRBD2. Germline lookup yields CDR1 WSHSY and CDR2 SAAADI. V gave up 10 bases and J gave up 4 bases; unmatched junction bases: 5. The CDR3 length is 13 residues. The CDR3 nucleotides are TGCGCCATTAGCGGGGGGAACGCAGATACGCAGTATTTT. It codes for CAISGGNADTQYF.

The rearrangement joins TRBV24-1 to TRBJ2-2; D not certain. With 7 bases removed from V and 4 bases from J, the gap between germline ends came to 9 bases. Germline V CDR1 and CDR2: KGHDR, SFDVKD. The CDR3 loop spans 13 amino acids. The CDR3, as DNA: TGTGCCACCAGGAGAGTCCCCACCGGGGAGCTGTTTTTT. Encoded protein: CATRRVPTGELFF.

The rearrangement links TRBV2 to TRBJ1-4; 9 bases match TRBD1. CDR3 length: 16 residues. The ends lost 7 bases at V and 5 bases at J; junction bases unmatched: 11. CDR1 is SNHLY and CDR2 is FYNNEI in the germline V gene. The CDR3 spells CASTEDRGLPNEKLFF. Written as DNA, the CDR3 is TGTGCCAGCACTGAGGACAGGGGTCTACCGAATGAAAAACTGTTTTTT. Variable domain in full (rest from reference TRBV2 and TRBJ1-4): EPEVTQTPSHQVTQMGQEVILRCVPISNHLYFYWYRQILGQKVEFLVSFYNNEISEKSEIFDDQFSVERPDGSNFTLKIRSTKLEDSAMYFCASTEDRGLPNEKLFFGSGTQLSVL.

Only one count was recorded for this clone. The J gene is TRBJ1-2, the V gene TRBV11-3; D remains unclear. The CDR3 covers 15 residues. Germline V CDR1 and CDR2: SGHNT, YENEEA. V lost 5 bases and J lost 3, with 16 bases in between. CDR3 in amino acids: CASSLAVCWYYGYTF. The CDR3 DNA is TGTGCCAGCAGCCTGGCCGTTTGCTGGTACTATGGCTACACCTTC.

This clone was detected only a few times. The rearrangement joins TRBV2 to TRBJ1-1; TRBD1 agrees at 7 bases. Germline trimming cut 6 bases from V and 6 bases from J; bases unmatched to any gene: 7. The germline V gene has CDR1 SNHLY and CDR2 FYNNEI. The CDR3 has 13 amino acids. CDR3 region: CASRLTGSAEAFF. In DNA form, the CDR3 reads TGTGCCAGCAGGCTGACAGGGTCAGCTGAAGCTTTCTTT.

V gene TRBV7-2 combines with J gene TRBJ2-7; D is ambiguous. Germline CDR1 is SGHTA and CDR2 is FQGNSA. V lost 2 bases, J lost 4 bases, and 12 bases lay in between. The CDR3 sequence is 14 residues long. CDR3 in DNA: TGTGCCAGCAGCTTAAGCCTCTCATCGTACGAGCAGTACGTC. Translated, it gives CASSLSLSSYEQYV.

V usage is TRBV18 and J usage is TRBJ2-7, with D possibly TRBD1 on 5 matching bases. Trimming removed 3 bases at V and 9 bases at J, with 9 bases between. The germline V gene encodes CDR1 KGHSH and CDR2 LQKENI. The CDR3 loop spans 11 amino acids. The DNA of the CDR3 is TGTGCCAGCTCACCCCAAGACAGGCAGTACTTC. It translates to CASSPQDRQYF.

The gene calls are TRBV6-6 and TRBJ2-7; 11 bases are shared with TRBD1. From germline, CDR1 is MNHNY and CDR2 SVGAGI (reference sequence). The CDR3 is made up of 13 amino acids. The ends lost 10 bases at V and 6 bases at J; junction bases unmatched: 8. CDR3 nucleotide sequence: TGTGCCATCGGGACAGGGGGATATGGCGAGCAGTACTTC. Amino acids: CAIGTGGYGEQYF.

This clone came up once. The rearrangement joins TRBV4-1 to TRBJ2-7, with TRBD1 matching over 9 bases. J lost 6 bases, V lost 4 bases, and 7 bases had no gene match. The CDR3 length is 14 residues. From germline, CDR1 is MGHRA and CDR2 YSYEKL. CDR3 nucleotides: TGCGCCAGCAGCCCCGTAGGACAGGGGCGCGAGCAGTACGTC. Translated, it gives CASSPVGQGREQYV.

This clone was seen only once. This rearrangement joins TRBV5-6 to TRBJ2-3; D possibly corresponds to TRBD2 (6 bases). Trimming cost V 4 bases and J 0 bases, with 15 bases left between them. The CDR3 is 16 amino acids. The germline V gene has CDR1 SGHDT and CDR2 YYEEEE. The CDR3 here is CASSLGRELSTDTQYF. The CDR3, as DNA: TGTGCCAGCAGCCTAGGACGGGAGCTCAGCACAGATACGCAGTATTTT.

In DNA, the CDR3 is TGTGCCAGCAGTGAATATGGGCCCTACGAGCAGTACTTC. As protein: CASSEYGPYEQYF. This chain links TRBV25-1 with TRBJ2-7; D unclear. Looked up from germline, CDR1 is MGHDK and CDR2 is SYGVNS. V was shortened by 0 bases and J by 2 bases, with 5 bases between the two germline ends. This CDR3 is 13 amino acids long.

The V gene is TRBV4-2, the J gene TRBJ1-6; TRBD1 is a possible D gene (5 bases). CDR1 LGHNA and CDR2 YNFKEQ come from the germline V gene. Trimming took 0 bases from V and 8 from J, leaving 14 bases between them. The CDR3 runs to 16 residues. CDR3: CASSQEGAGADSPLHF. CDR3 nucleotides: TGTGCCAGCAGCCAAGAAGGGGCTGGGGCAGATTCACCCCTCCACTTT.

Judged by abundance, this clone is medium-sized. This chain links TRBV28 with TRBJ2-7; TRBD2 might be the D (6 bases). The CDR3 totals 14 residues. In germline, CDR1 is MDHEN, CDR2 SYDVKM. Trimming took off 5 bases at V and 6 bases at J, with 17 bases between the two ends. The CDR3 nucleotides read TGTGCCAGCAGTCCCCCGACTAGTCTGGTCGAGCAGTACTTC. Amino acid sequence: CASSPPTSLVEQYF.

V usage is TRBV30 and J usage is TRBJ2-6; 11 nucleotides match TRBD1. CDR3 length: 17 amino acids. The V and J ends lost 3 bases and 0 bases, in that order; junction bases with no gene match: 4. The germline V gene has CDR1 GTSNPN and CDR2 SVGIG (reference sequence). The DNA of the CDR3 is TGTGCCTGGAGAGTGGGACAGGGGGTCTCTGGGGCCAACGTCCTGACTTTC. This encodes CAWRVGQGVSGANVLTF.